This TCR beta chain was sequenced in a study of shared clonotypes between healthy human individuals. Germline V CDR1 and CDR2: GTSNPN, SVGIG (reference sequence). CDR3 size: 11 residues. The V and J ends lost 2 bases and 6 bases respectively, with 6 bases between them. Deep was the level used in running the assay. As handled by the study authors: ImmunoSEQ output held junction-only sequences without quality scores, so filtering differed. Sequenced by immunoSEQ multiplex PCR; TCRdb stores in-frame clones only, minus some. That table furnishes V, J and clone size, whereas the DNA furnished D and trimming. The sample contains over a million clones, around three quarters of which appear only once.

Sample: memory CD4+ T cells from PBMCs. Sample subset: CD45RA-negative fraction. The sequence was collected from a man aged 18 to 30 in good health. Some clones in this sample may be carry-over from other donors' samples. The V gene is TRBV30, the J gene TRBJ2-3; D may be TRBD2 (5 bases). This CDR3 reads CAWSRRDTQYF. The DNA of the CDR3 is TGTGCCTGGAGTCGGAGGGATACGCAGTATTTT.